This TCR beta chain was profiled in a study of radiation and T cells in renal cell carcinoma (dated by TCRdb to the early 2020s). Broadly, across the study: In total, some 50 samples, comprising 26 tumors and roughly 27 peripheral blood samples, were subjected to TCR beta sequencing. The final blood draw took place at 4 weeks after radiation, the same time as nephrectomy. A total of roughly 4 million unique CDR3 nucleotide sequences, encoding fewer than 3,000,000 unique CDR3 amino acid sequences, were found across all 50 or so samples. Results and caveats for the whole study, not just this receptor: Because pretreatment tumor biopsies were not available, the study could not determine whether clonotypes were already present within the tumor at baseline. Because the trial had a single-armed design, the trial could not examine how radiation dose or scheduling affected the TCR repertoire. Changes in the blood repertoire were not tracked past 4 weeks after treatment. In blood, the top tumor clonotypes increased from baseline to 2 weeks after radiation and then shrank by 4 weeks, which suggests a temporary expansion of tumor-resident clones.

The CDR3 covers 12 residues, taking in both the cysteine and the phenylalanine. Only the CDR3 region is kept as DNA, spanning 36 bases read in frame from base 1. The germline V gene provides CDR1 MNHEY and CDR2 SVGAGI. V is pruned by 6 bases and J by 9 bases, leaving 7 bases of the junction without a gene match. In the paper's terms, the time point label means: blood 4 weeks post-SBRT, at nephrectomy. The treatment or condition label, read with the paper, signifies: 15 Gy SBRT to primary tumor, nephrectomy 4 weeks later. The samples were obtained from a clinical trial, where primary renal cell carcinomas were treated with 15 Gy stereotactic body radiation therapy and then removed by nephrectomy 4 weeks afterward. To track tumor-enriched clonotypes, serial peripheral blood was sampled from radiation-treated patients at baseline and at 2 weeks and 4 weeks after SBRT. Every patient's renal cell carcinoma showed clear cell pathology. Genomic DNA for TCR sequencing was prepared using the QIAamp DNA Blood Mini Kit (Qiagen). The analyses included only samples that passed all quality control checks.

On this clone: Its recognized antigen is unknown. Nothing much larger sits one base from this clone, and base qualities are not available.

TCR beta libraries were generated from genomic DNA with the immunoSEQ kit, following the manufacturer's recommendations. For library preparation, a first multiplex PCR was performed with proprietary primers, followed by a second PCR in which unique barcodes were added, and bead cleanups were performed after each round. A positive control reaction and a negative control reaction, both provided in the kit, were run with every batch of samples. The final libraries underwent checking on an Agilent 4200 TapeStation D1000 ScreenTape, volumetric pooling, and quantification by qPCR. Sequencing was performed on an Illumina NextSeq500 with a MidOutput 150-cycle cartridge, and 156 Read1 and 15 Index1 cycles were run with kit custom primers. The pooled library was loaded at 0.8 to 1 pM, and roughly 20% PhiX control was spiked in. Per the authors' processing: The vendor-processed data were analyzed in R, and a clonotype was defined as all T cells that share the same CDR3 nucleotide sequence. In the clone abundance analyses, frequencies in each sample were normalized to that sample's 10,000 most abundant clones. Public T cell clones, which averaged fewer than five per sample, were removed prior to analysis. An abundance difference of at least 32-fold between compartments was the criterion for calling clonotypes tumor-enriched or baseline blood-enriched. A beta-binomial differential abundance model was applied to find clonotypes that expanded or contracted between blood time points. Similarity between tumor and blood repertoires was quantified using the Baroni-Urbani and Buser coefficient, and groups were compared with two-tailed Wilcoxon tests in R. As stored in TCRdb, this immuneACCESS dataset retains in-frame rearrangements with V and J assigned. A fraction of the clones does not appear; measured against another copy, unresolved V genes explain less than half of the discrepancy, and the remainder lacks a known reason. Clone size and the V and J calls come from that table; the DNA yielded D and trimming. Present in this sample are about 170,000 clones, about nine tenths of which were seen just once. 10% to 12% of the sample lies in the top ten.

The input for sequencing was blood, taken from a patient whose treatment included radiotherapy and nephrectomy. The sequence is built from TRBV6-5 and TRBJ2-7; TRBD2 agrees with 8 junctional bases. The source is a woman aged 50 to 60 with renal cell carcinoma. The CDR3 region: CASSDGLAVQYF. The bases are TGTGCCAGCAGCGACGGACTAGCTGTGCAGTACTTC.